This T cell receptor (beta chain) was obtained from a study of T cells in localized non-small cell lung cancer (TCRdb year 2020). General notes on the study: Comparing tumors with uninvolved tumor-adjacent lungs, the study looked at the T cell repertoires of about 240 patients with early-stage NSCLC. The cohort was made up of around 240 treatment-naive NSCLC patients whose localized lung tumors had been resected. Of the NSCLC patients, fewer than 150 were male and roughly 110 were female, and the mean age was approximately 66 years.

At diagnosis, tumor, uninvolved tumor-adjacent lung and peripheral blood were collected and then preserved as a mix of FFPE and fresh-frozen material. For TCR repertoire profiling, blood samples were analyzed as peripheral blood mononuclear cells. There are 9 amino acids in the CDR3, from cysteine to phenylalanine inclusive. Only the CDR3 DNA stays, 27 bases, in frame from base 1. CDR1 and CDR2 were assigned from the germline V gene (reference sequence) as DFQATT and SNEGSKA. TCR beta CDR3 regions were sequenced from DNA using the immunoSEQ Assay. As for the original processing: T cell density was computed as TCR beta template counts normalized to usable DNA estimated by amplifying housekeeping genes. The preseqR package was used to estimate richness by extrapolating to 400,000 templates for PBMC samples and to 120,000 templates for tissue samples. Clonality was defined as one minus Pielou's evenness. To identify tissue-enriched TCRs, differential abundance testing was run on productive amino-acid clonotypes with a minimum total count of 5 and an alpha of 0.1. The Jaccard Index and the Morisita Overlap Index were used to quantify repertoire overlap between compartments. GLIPH clustered TCR beta CDR3s with public tetramer-defined viral CDR3s; viral motifs required at least three viral sequences plus V-gene enrichment. The clones in this table, taken by TCRdb from immuneACCESS, are in-frame only. Not every clone is retained; where verified, under half of the shortfall comes from an unresolved V gene, and the cause of the rest is unknown. Clone size and V and J calls were adopted from that table, with D and trimming inferred from the DNA. The sample table lists around 90,000 clones, around 81% of them with a count of one. 15% to 20% of the sample is taken by the ten largest.

Remarks on this clone: No antigen is known for it. A read error may produce the germline difference seen at one junction end.

What the study reported, not specific to this receptor: Longer overall survival was associated with higher T cell density in blood, whereas shorter survival was associated with higher clonality in adjacent lung. Because multi-region sequencing of the tumors was not done, intratumor heterogeneity could not be ruled out. Because of the exploratory design, TCR variables were selected using unadjusted p-values without false-discovery rate correction. Uninvolved tumor-adjacent lung showed the highest T cell clonality, higher than tumor, which suggests more focused antigenic responses in the uninvolved tumor-adjacent lung. Of the top 100 tumor clones, a median of roughly 56 were detected in paired uninvolved adjacent lung; 28 were also among that lung's top 100.

The sequence joins TRBV20-1 to TRBJ1-2; there is no confident call for the D gene. Sequences were derived from PBMCs, sampled before any cancer treatment. The sequence came from a man aged 40 to 70 with stage II squamous cell lung carcinoma. The CDR3 sequence is CSATRGYTF. The bases read TGCAGCGCTACCCGTGGCTACACCTTC.